This T cell receptor beta chain came from a study of graft-versus-host responses after intestinal transplantation. Study in general: Each patient got anti-thymocyte globulin induction, then tacrolimus and steroids for around three years.

V was trimmed by 3 bases and J by 3 bases, leaving 12 bases between them. There are 14 residues in the CDR3. Per the germline V gene, CDR1 is SGHAT and CDR2 is FQDESV (reference sequence). Sequencing was performed with immunoSEQ multiplex PCR; in TCRdb, only in-frame clones are kept and a portion is missing. The sample lists about 25,000 clones, around 94% seen once, with 0.45% to 0.65% in the top ten. The sequence came from a human patient who received an intestinal transplant, so some T cells may come from the graft donor. The V and J genes are TRBV11-1 and TRBJ2-7; D might be TRBD2 (5 bases). The specimen comprised PBMCs, sampled 156 days after intestinal transplant. The CDR3 loop is CASSFLGRGYEQYF. DNA for the CDR3: TGTGCCAGCAGCTTTTTGGGGAGAGGCTACGAGCAGTACTTC.